This TCR beta chain was identified in a study of CD8 T cells in Susac syndrome. Study-level findings and limits: The CD4+ T cell repertoires, which came from Susac syndrome patients, showed no sign of clonal expansion. An acknowledgment was made by the study that its TCR sequencing and HLA analysis involved relatively few individuals.

With V trimmed by 4 bases and J by 7 bases, 4 bases remained unmatched. Germline CDR1 reads LGHDT; CDR2 reads YNNKEL (reference sequence). CDR3 length equals 14 residues. With random hexamers, reverse transcription was performed on roughly 0.5 to 1 ug of RNA. The amplification used immunoSEQ multiplex PCR on TCR beta CDR3; it spanned 54 Vbeta and 13 Jbeta. TCRdb re-derived calls from the immunoSEQ multiplex PCR reads in MiXCR, one entry per CDR3 protein. Altogether over 130,000 distinct CDR3 sequences are present, roughly 94% being singletons, with the ten largest covering 0.13% to 0.15%. A note on this clonotype: The antigen is unknown.

The authors negatively isolated CD8+ and CD4+ T cells and FACS-enriched TEMRA cells. This TCR derives from a human donor with Susac syndrome. The sequencing sample was made of CD4+ T cells from PBMCs. This chain joins TRBV3-1 and TRBJ1-6, with TRBD1 identical over 7 bases. As DNA, the CDR3 is TGTGCCAGCAGCCCCAGACAGGGAAATTCACCCCTCCACTTT. Its protein is CASSPRQGNSPLHF.